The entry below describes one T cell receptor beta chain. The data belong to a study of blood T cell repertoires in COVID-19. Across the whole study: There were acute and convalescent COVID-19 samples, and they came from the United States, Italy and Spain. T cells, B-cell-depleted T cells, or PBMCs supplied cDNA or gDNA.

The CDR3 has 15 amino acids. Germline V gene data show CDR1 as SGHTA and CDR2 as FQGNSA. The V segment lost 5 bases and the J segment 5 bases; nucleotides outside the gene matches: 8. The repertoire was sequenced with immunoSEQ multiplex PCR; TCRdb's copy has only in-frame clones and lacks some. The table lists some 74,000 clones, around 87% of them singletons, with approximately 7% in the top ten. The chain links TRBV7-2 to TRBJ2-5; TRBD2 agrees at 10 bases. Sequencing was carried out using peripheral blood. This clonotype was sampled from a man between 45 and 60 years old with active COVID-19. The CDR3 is CASSQSGRVRETQYF. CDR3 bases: TGTGCCAGCAGCCAAAGCGGGAGGGTCAGGGAGACCCAGTACTTC.